This T cell receptor (beta chain) comes out of a study of shared clonotypes between healthy human individuals. The CDR3 is 14 amino acids. The germline V gene encodes CDR1 SGDLS and CDR2 YYNGEE. V was pared by 0 bases and J by 3 bases, with 9 bases between. Sequenced by immunoSEQ multiplex PCR; TCRdb stores in-frame clones only, minus some. The sample carries fewer than 1.6 million clones, approximately 98.5% recorded once. Material: naive CD4+ T cells sorted from blood. Indicated subset: CD45RA+ positively selected. V and J are TRBV9 and TRBJ1-2; the D is unclear. This TCR was recovered from a man younger than 45 in good health. CDR3 DNA sequence: TGTGCCAGCAGCGTAGCGTCAAAGGACTATGGCTACACCTTC. Translating it yields CASSVASKDYGYTF.